Presented here are 23 T cell receptor beta chains from one specimen sequenced in a study of T cell responses to AZD1222 COVID-19 vaccine (dated by TCRdb to about 2021). This sample's time point label indicates: baseline before first vaccination. According to the study, the label for this sample's treatment or condition signals: meningococcal conjugate vaccine given as trial control. The library was generated by the immunoSEQ multiplex PCR assay. TCRdb stores this immuneACCESS table with in-frame sequences only. Part of the clones is absent; in the studies checked, under half of the shortfall reflects unresolved V genes, and no reason is known for the rest. This sample comprises about 150,000 clones, 82% of them detected only once. The top ten clonotypes cover 4.1% of the sample. This specimen consisted of peripheral blood, obtained on day 0 of MenACWY control vaccination. The receptors derive from an adult in good health.

A note on this clone: Distinct nucleotide sequences in the sample also encode this CDR3. This rearrangement joins TRBV9 to TRBJ1-5; D is unclear. V was cut by 0 bases and J by 3 bases, with 4 bases left in between. The CDR3 totals 13 residues. CDR1 SGDLS and CDR2 YYNGEE come from the germline V gene. The chain's CDR3 is CASSVGSNQPQHF. The CDR3 bases are TGTGCCAGCAGCGTAGGGTCCAATCAGCCCCAGCATTTT.

This sequence joins TRBV2 and TRBJ1-4, with D possibly matching TRBD1 (6 bases). This CDR3 comprises 16 residues. CDR1 is SNHLY, CDR2 FYNNEI, per germline. The V end was cut by 6 bases, the J end by 0 bases, with 14 bases between. The CDR3 sequence is CASSRDRRATNEKLFF. As DNA, the CDR3 is TGTGCCAGCAGCAGAGACAGGCGGGCAACTAATGAAAAACTGTTTTTT.

The genes are TRBV6-5 and TRBJ1-1; D gene ambiguous. Trimming shortened V by 5 bases and J by 0 bases, and 7 bases separated the two germline ends. The CDR3 extends over 13 amino acids. Germline V CDR1 and CDR2: MNHEY, SVGAGI. DNA of the CDR3: TGTGCCAGCAGTCAGGATCTGAACACTGAAGCTTTCTTT. Translating it yields CASSQDLNTEAFF.

V is TRBV9 and J is TRBJ1-2, with 7 nucleotides matching TRBD1. The CDR3 runs to 17 residues. The V gene end was trimmed by 4 bases and the J gene end by 0 bases; junction bases not matched to a gene: 12. From germline, CDR1 is SGDLS and CDR2 YYNGEE. The CDR3 DNA follows: TGTGCCAGCAGCTCTCCCCTGGGACAGCAAGCTAACTATGGCTACACCTTC. Translated: CASSSPLGQQANYGYTF. The entire variable domain, with the rest obtained from reference TRBV9 and TRBJ1-2, is as follows: DSGVTQTPKHLITATGQRVTLRCSPRSGDLSVYWYQQSLDQGLQFLIQYYNGEERAKGNILERFSAQQFPDLHSELNLSSLELGDSALYFCASSSPLGQQANYGYTFGSGTRLTVV.

The chain employs TRBV13 and TRBJ1-2; D not resolved. CDR1 PRHDT and CDR2 FYEKMQ come from the germline V gene (reference sequence). This CDR3 comprises 14 residues. Trimming stripped 5 bases from V and 3 bases from J, with 13 bases between. The CDR3 DNA reads as TGTGCCAGCAGCCGCCCCGGGGTTCACTATGGCTACACCTTC. Protein: CASSRPGVHYGYTF.

The chain uses TRBV3-1 (or the pseudogene TRBV3-2) and TRBJ1-2; D unresolved. This CDR3 spans 13 amino acids. V gave up 4 bases and J gave up 4 bases, with 10 bases separating them. Germline loops: CDR1 LGHDT, CDR2 YNNKEL (reference sequence). The CDR3 nucleotides are TGTGCCAGCAGCCGGTCACTCTCCTATGGCTACACCTTC. It encodes CASSRSLSYGYTF.

The CDR3 is CASSHLTGQSRGNEQFF. The CDR3 region has the DNA TGTGCCAGCAGCCATCTCACGGGACAGTCTAGGGGCAATGAGCAGTTCTTC. The genes are TRBV3-1 (or the pseudogene TRBV3-2) and TRBJ2-1, with 7 nucleotides matching TRBD1. Germline CDR1 and CDR2: LGHDT and YNNKEL (reference sequence). Trimming removed 3 bases from V and 6 bases from J; junction bases left unmatched: 14. The CDR3 is made up of 17 amino acids.

In nucleotides, the CDR3 is TGTGCCAGCAGTCCAGGGGTCAATCAGCCCCAGCATTTT. As protein: CASSPGVNQPQHF. The chain uses TRBV6-6 and TRBJ1-5; D possibly corresponds to TRBD1 (6 bases). From germline, CDR1 is MNHNY and CDR2 SVGAGI (reference sequence). The CDR3 runs to 13 residues. The ends were cut back, 5 bases at V and 3 bases at J, with 8 bases in the middle.

The chain combines TRBV27 with TRBJ2-7, with 10 positions matching TRBD2. The CDR3 consists of 15 residues. V was clipped by 4 bases and J by 5 bases; unmatched bases: 8. Germline CDR1 reads MNHEY; CDR2 reads SMNVEV (reference sequence). The CDR3 nucleotides are TGTGCCAGCAGTTCAGAGCGGGGGGGCCGTAACGAGCAGTACTTC. It yields the protein CASSSERGGRNEQYF.

This clone was seen just once. The rearrangement joins TRBV4-1 to TRBJ1-4; D gene unclear. Germline V gene sequence: CDR1 MGHRA, CDR2 YSYEKL. The CDR3 consists of 13 residues. V shed 0 bases and J shed 8 bases, with 7 bases lying between them. CDR3 sequence (DNA): TGCGCCAGCAGCCAAGATTTCCGGGAAAAACTGTTTTTT. Translation gives CASSQDFREKLFF.

The chain links TRBV4-2 to TRBJ1-5, with 8 bases aligning to TRBD1. The CDR3 totals 14 residues. Germline CDR1 reads LGHNA; CDR2 reads YNFKEQ. V lost 5 bases and J lost 3; bases outside the gene matches: 3. The CDR3 spells CASSAGGDNQPQHF. For the CDR3, the DNA is TGTGCCAGCAGCGCAGGGGGCGACAATCAGCCCCAGCATTTT.

V gene TRBV12-3 or TRBV12-4 combines with J gene TRBJ1-3; a weak D match, TRBD1 (5 bases). V was clipped by 10 bases and J by 4 bases, with 8 bases between them. CDR3 length equals 11 residues. CDR3 sequence (DNA): TGTGCCACAAGGGGCGGAAACACCATATATTTT. Encoded protein: CATRGGNTIYF.

J is TRBJ2-1 and V is TRBV5-5, with D maybe TRBD2 (5 bases). Germline-derived CDR1 and CDR2 are SGHKS and YYEKEE (reference sequence). V was shortened by 4 bases and J by 7 bases, with 18 bases between the two germline ends. The CDR3 has 15 amino acids. CDR3 residues: CASSPRRSSGNEQFF. The DNA of the CDR3 is TGTGCCAGCAGCCCTCGGAGGAGTTCGGGGAATGAGCAGTTCTTC.

This clone was observed once. The chain has TRBV5-1 and TRBJ1-1; weak D call: TRBD1 (5 bases). Germline V gene lookup returns CDR1 SGHRS and CDR2 YFSETQ. V dropped 0 bases and J dropped 4 bases, with 16 bases sitting between them. CDR3 length equals 16 residues. The CDR3, as DNA: TGCGCCAGCAGCTTGGGGAGGGGAGGCCTGGCCACTGAAGCTTTCTTT. This sequence encodes CASSLGRGGLATEAFF.

The V call is TRBV27, the J call TRBJ1-2; 8 bases match TRBD1. The germline V gene encodes CDR1 MNHEY and CDR2 SMNVEV (reference sequence). CDR3 length: 14 residues. Trimming took 8 bases from V and 5 from J; bases not matched to a gene: 10. DNA for the CDR3: TGTGCCAGCCGTGGACAGGGCAGAGATTATGGCTACACCTTC. Amino acid sequence: CASRGQGRDYGYTF.

In this sample, this clone turned up once. The J gene is TRBJ2-7, the V gene TRBV10-3; 11 nucleotides align to TRBD1. CDR1 and CDR2 (germline): ENHRY, SYGVKD. The V segment lost 4 bases and the J segment 1 base; nucleotides outside the gene matches: 3. The CDR3 extends over 15 amino acids. The CDR3 protein is CAISAGDRGSYEQYV. The CDR3 DNA reads TGTGCCATCAGTGCCGGGGACAGGGGGTCCTACGAGCAGTACGTC.

The rearrangement joins TRBV12-5 to TRBJ2-3, with 13 bases fitting TRBD2. V lost 5 bases and J lost 4; bases outside the gene matches: 3. Germline-derived CDR1 and CDR2 are LGHNT and FRNRAP. CDR3 length equals 15 residues. The CDR3 DNA sequence: TGTGCTAGTGGTCCCGGACTAGCGGGGGCAGATACGCAGTATTTT. This codes for CASGPGLAGADTQYF. Combining the CDR3 with reference TRBV12-5 and TRBJ2-3 gives the whole variable domain DARVTQTPRHKVTEMGQEVTMRCQPILGHNTVFWYRQTMMQGLELLAYFRNRAPLDDSGMPKDRFSAEMPDATLATLKIQPSEPRDSAVYFCASGPGLAGADTQYFGPGTRLTVL.

In regard to this clone: The same CDR3 arises from other DNA sequences in this sample as well. V and J are TRBV19 and TRBJ1-5; D unclear. The CDR3 runs to 13 residues. Trimming shortened V by 0 bases and J by 7 bases, and 7 bases separated the two germline ends. CDR1 is LNHDA, CDR2 SQIVND, per germline (reference sequence). CDR3 coding DNA: TGTGCCAGTAGTATAGATCGGGGACAGCCCCAGCATTTT. Residues: CASSIDRGQPQHF.

The chain links TRBV5-1 to TRBJ2-5; D is possibly TRBD1 (6 bases). CDR3 size: 15 residues. Looked up from germline, CDR1 is SGHRS and CDR2 is YFSETQ. V was shortened by 5 bases and J by 5 bases, with 19 bases between the two germline ends. CDR3 sequence: CASRSLRGQGETQYF. For the CDR3, the DNA is TGCGCCAGCAGAAGCCTCAGGGGCCAGGGGGAGACCCAGTACTTC.

The rearrangement uses TRBV7-3 and TRBJ2-5, with D unclear. V was trimmed by 7 bases and J by 4 bases, leaving 4 bases between them. CDR1 and CDR2 (germline): SGHTA, FQGTGA. The CDR3 is 10 residues long. CDR3 bases: TGTGCCAGCACCCTAGAGACCCAGTACTTC. Its protein product is CASTLETQYF.

The chain recombines TRBV7-2 with TRBJ1-2, with 8 positions matching TRBD1. Germline V gene lookup returns CDR1 SGHTA and CDR2 FQGNSA. With V trimmed by 0 bases and J by 4 bases, 7 bases remained unmatched. The CDR3 spans 16 residues. CDR3: CASSLAPETGAYGYTF. The CDR3 DNA sequence: TGTGCCAGCAGCTTAGCGCCCGAGACAGGGGCCTATGGCTACACCTTC.

The genes are TRBV11-2 and TRBJ1-1; D unclear. The germline V and J ends were trimmed by 7 bases and 1 base, with 13 bases remaining between them. Looked up from germline, CDR1 is SGHAT and CDR2 is FQNNGV. CDR3 size: 14 residues. The CDR3 loop reads CASTRRGRNTEAFF. The CDR3 DNA reads TGTGCCAGCACCCGTCGTGGTAGGAACACTGAAGCTTTCTTT.

V gene TRBV19 combines with J gene TRBJ2-2, with TRBD1 matching 7 bases. V lost 3 bases and J lost 4; bases outside the gene matches: 5. There are 15 residues in the CDR3. Germline-derived CDR1 and CDR2 are LNHDA and SQIVND (reference sequence). The CDR3 loop reads CASSMGTEPTGELFF. The CDR3 nucleotides are TGTGCCAGTAGTATGGGGACAGAGCCCACCGGGGAGCTGTTTTTT.